The rows below give T cell receptor beta chains drawn from one sample of a study of naive and memory T cell subsets. TCRdb re-called the UMI-ligation and nested PCR reads with MiXCR, one entry per CDR3 protein. The table includes 130,000 or so distinct CDR3 sequences, over 30% detected once. Sequences were obtained from central memory CD4+ T cells from blood. The receptors stem from a human donor in good health. Both conserved end residues are part of each CDR3. D genes are given only for firm matches. Clone size is given for some rows only: seen once, a few or many times, or a class if the clone is expanded.

d_gene	abundance	j_gene	v_gene	CDR3nt	CDR3aa
-	-	TRBJ2-5	TRBV7-2	TGTGCCAGCAGCCCTGGGACTCAGGGGCTCGGGACCCAGTACTTC	CASSPGTQGLGTQYF
TRBD1	-	TRBJ1-3	TRBV5-1	TGCGCCAGCAGCCCGGACAGGGGGCCAGGAAACACCATATATTTT	CASSPDRGPGNTIYF
-	many	TRBJ1-6	TRBV29-1	TGCAGCGCCACCGGGGGCTATAATTCACCCCTCCACTTT	CSATGGYNSPLHF
-	-	TRBJ2-7	TRBV5-6	TGTGCCAGCACCCGAGACAGCCCCTACGAGCAGTACTTC	CASTRDSPYEQYF
-	-	TRBJ2-7	TRBV20-1	TGCAGTGCTGTCCGGGACTCCAGAGCCGAGCAGTACTTC	CSAVRDSRAEQYF
TRBD2	-	TRBJ2-3	TRBV20-1	TGCAGTGTCATCAGCGGGAGAGACACAGATACGCAGTATTTT	CSVISGRDTDTQYF
-	many	TRBJ1-1	TRBV29-1	TGCAGCGTGTCGTTGGGAGCCTACACTGAAGCTTTCTTT	CSVSLGAYTEAFF
-	few	TRBJ2-5	TRBV9	TGTGCCAGCAGCGTAGTAGGCAGGGTCCAAGAGACCCAGTACTTC	CASSVVGRVQETQYF
TRBD2	many	TRBJ2-7	TRBV19	TGTGCCAGTAGTTTTGGGCTCCTTACTAGCGGCGCCCGACGGGAGCAGTACTTC	CASSFGLLTSGARREQYF
TRBD1	-	TRBJ2-3	TRBV19	TGTGCCAGTAGTATTGGGACAGCCACAGATACGCAGTATTTT	CASSIGTATDTQYF
TRBD2	-	TRBJ2-1	TRBV5-4	TGTGCCAGCAGCCCCCGGGGCGGGAGTGGAGGCAATGAGCAGTTCTTC	CASSPRGGSGGNEQFF
-	few	TRBJ2-5	TRBV6-1	TGTGCCAGCAGTGAAGCGGCCGGTAGGGCCTACCGAGAGACCCAGTACTTC	CASSEAAGRAYRETQYF
TRBD1	-	TRBJ1-5	TRBV30	TGTGCCTGGAAGACAGGGGGATTAGATCAGCCCCAGCATTTT	CAWKTGGLDQPQHF
-	once	TRBJ2-6	TRBV30	TGTGCCTGGAGTGCAGGAGCGACGGCCAACGTCCTGACTTTC	CAWSAGATANVLTF
TRBD2	many	TRBJ2-1	TRBV12-3/TRBV12-4	TGTGCCAGCAGTTCAAGGACTAGCGGGAGGGCCCTCAATGAGCAGTTCTTC	CASSSRTSGRALNEQFF
-	few	TRBJ2-3	TRBV19	TGTGCCAGCAAGTACGGGGACAAACTCACAGATACGCAGTATTTT	CASKYGDKLTDTQYF
TRBD1	-	TRBJ2-6	TRBV15	TGTGCCACCAGCAGACATGGGACAGAAAGCTCTGGGGCCAACGTCCTGACTTTC	CATSRHGTESSGANVLTF
TRBD1	once	TRBJ1-3	TRBV12-3/TRBV12-4	TGTGCCAGCAGTCTTCACAGGGGCTCTGGAAACACCATATATTTT	CASSLHRGSGNTIYF
-	-	TRBJ2-5	TRBV5-1	TGCGCCAGCAGCTTGGCCGCGGGGAACCAAGAGACCCAGTACTTC	CASSLAAGNQETQYF
TRBD2	-	TRBJ2-2	TRBV10-2	TGCGCCAGCAGTGACCTGAGACTAGCGGGAGCCGGGGAGCTGTTTTTT	CASSDLRLAGAGELFF
-	-	TRBJ2-7	TRBV20-1	TGCAGTGCCCAAAAGGGGCAGGGGGGGTCCTACGAGCAGTACTTC	CSAQKGQGGSYEQYF
-	many	TRBJ2-1	TRBV24-1	TGTGCCACCAGTGGGCAGCCGTTTTACAATGAGCAGTTCTTC	CATSGQPFYNEQFF
-	-	TRBJ2-7	TRBV29-1	TGCAGCGTTGCCCCCACAAGCTCCTACGAGCAGTACTTC	CSVAPTSSYEQYF
TRBD1	-	TRBJ2-7	TRBV7-9	TGTGCCAGCAGCCGCAGAGGGCACAGGGGGATCTACGAGCAGTACTTC	CASSRRGHRGIYEQYF
TRBD2	-	TRBJ2-2	TRBV20-1	TGCAGTGCTAGAGGGATAGCGGGAGGCCTTGGCGGGGAGCTGTTTTTT	CSARGIAGGLGGELFF
-	-	TRBJ1-5	TRBV28	TGTGCCAGCAGTTCCTTCAGGGATCAGCCCCAGCATTTT	CASSSFRDQPQHF
TRBD2	many	TRBJ2-5	TRBV29-1	TGCAGCGTATCGGGACTAGCGGGAGCATGGGAGACCCAGTACTTC	CSVSGLAGAWETQYF
-	-	TRBJ2-7	TRBV30	TGTGCCTGGAGTCAGGGGCCCGAGCAGTACTTC	CAWSQGPEQYF
-	-	TRBJ1-1	TRBV2	TGTGCCAGCAGTGTTATGCTTGAAGCTTTCTTT	CASSVMLEAFF
TRBD2	few	TRBJ2-2	TRBV7-3	TGTGCCAGCAGCCATCCGGGCGGGAGAGCCACCGGGGAGCTGTTTTTT	CASSHPGGRATGELFF
-	-	TRBJ1-5	TRBV20-1	TGCAGTGCTAGAGGTTTTACCAGCAATCAGCCCCAGCATTTT	CSARGFTSNQPQHF
-	-	TRBJ2-1	TRBV24-1	TGTGCCACCAGTGATTTGTGGGGAGTTAGCCGGTTCTTC	CATSDLWGVSRFF
TRBD1	few	TRBJ2-7	TRBV6-5	TGTGCCAGCAGTCCGGGACAGGGGATCCACGAGCAGTACTTC	CASSPGQGIHEQYF
-	few	TRBJ1-5	TRBV6-2/TRBV6-3	TGTGCCACCCTAGGGATACAGTTCAATCAGCCCCAGCATTTT	CATLGIQFNQPQHF
-	-	TRBJ2-1	TRBV5-5	TGTGCCAGCAGCAATACTTGGACAGCCTACAATGAGCAGTTCTTC	CASSNTWTAYNEQFF
-	many	TRBJ1-1	TRBV6-6	TGTGCCAGCAGTTATTCGCGGGCCACAAGGGTGAACACTGAAGCTTTCTTT	CASSYSRATRVNTEAFF
-	few	TRBJ2-1	TRBV18	TGTGCCAGCTCACCGGAAACAGGTTTCGCCTACAATGAGCAGTTCTTC	CASSPETGFAYNEQFF
-	few	TRBJ1-2	TRBV28	TGTGCCAGCGCGACCGGGGGGTACTATGGCTACACCTTC	CASATGGYYGYTF
-	few	TRBJ2-7	TRBV3-1	TGTGCCAGCAGCCTGGACCTTGGGGGCCGTACCTACGGGGAGCAGTACTTC	CASSLDLGGRTYGEQYF
TRBD2	-	TRBJ2-3	TRBV5-5	TGTGCCAGCAGCTTGAGGGCGGGAGGAGGGGATACGCAGTATTTT	CASSLRAGGGDTQYF
-	-	TRBJ1-1	TRBV12-3/TRBV12-4	TGTGCCAGCAGTTTAGGGACACCTTCAGAAGCTTTCTTT	CASSLGTPSEAFF
TRBD1	-	TRBJ1-5	TRBV28	TGTGCCAGCTGGACAGGGGTTGGCAATCAGCCCCAGCATTTT	CASWTGVGNQPQHF
-	-	TRBJ1-5	TRBV28	TGTGCCAGCAGGCTACCGGGCCCTGATGTGGGCAATCAGCCCCAGCATTTT	CASRLPGPDVGNQPQHF
TRBD2	-	TRBJ2-1	TRBV7-9	TGTGCCAGCAGCTTAACCCCGGGACTAAACACCAATGAGCAGTTCTTC	CASSLTPGLNTNEQFF
TRBD1	once	TRBJ1-6	TRBV10-2	TGTGCCAGCAGTGAGCCGGACAGGGGTTATAATTCACCCCTCCACTTT	CASSEPDRGYNSPLHF
TRBD2	few	TRBJ2-7	TRBV12-3/TRBV12-4	TGTGCCAGCACCGAGGGACTAGCGGGCGGGTACGAGCAGTACTTC	CASTEGLAGGYEQYF
-	-	TRBJ1-1	TRBV11-2	TGTGCCAGCAGCTTAATCACTGAAGCTTTCTTT	CASSLITEAFF
-	-	TRBJ1-6	TRBV15	TGTGCCACCAGCAGAGATGAAGGGTCACCCCTCCACTTT	CATSRDEGSPLHF
-	few	TRBJ2-2	TRBV6-5	TGTGCCAGCACCGCCTACGGGGAGCTGTTTTTT	CASTAYGELFF
-	-	TRBJ2-4	TRBV12-3/TRBV12-4	TGTGCCAGCAGCTTTAGGGCGGGCTTAGCCAAAAACATTCAGTACTTC	CASSFRAGLAKNIQYF
-	-	TRBJ2-3	TRBV24-1	TGTGCCACCAGTGATACTAACAGGGATCATACGCAGTATTTT	CATSDTNRDHTQYF
TRBD1	-	TRBJ1-2	TRBV6-6	TGTGCCAGCAGACGGACAGGGGCGGCGGGTGGCTACACCTTC	CASRRTGAAGGYTF
TRBD2	-	TRBJ2-2	TRBV29-1	TGCAGCGTTGGACAGCGGGGCACCGGGGAGCTGTTTTTT	CSVGQRGTGELFF
-	few	TRBJ1-4	TRBV27	TGTGCCAGCAGTACCCCGAGGTTGGCTAATGAAAAACTGTTTTTT	CASSTPRLANEKLFF
-	few	TRBJ2-6	TRBV12-5	TGTGCTAGTGGTTTCCTGGACAGACTCTCTGGGGCCAACGTCCTGACTTTC	CASGFLDRLSGANVLTF
-	-	TRBJ1-1	TRBV12-5	TGTGCTAGTCTGGAGTTTGTGAACACTGAAGCTTTCTTT	CASLEFVNTEAFF
-	few	TRBJ1-1	TRBV5-4	TGTGCCAGCAGCACGACAGGAAACACTGAAGCTTTCTTT	CASSTTGNTEAFF